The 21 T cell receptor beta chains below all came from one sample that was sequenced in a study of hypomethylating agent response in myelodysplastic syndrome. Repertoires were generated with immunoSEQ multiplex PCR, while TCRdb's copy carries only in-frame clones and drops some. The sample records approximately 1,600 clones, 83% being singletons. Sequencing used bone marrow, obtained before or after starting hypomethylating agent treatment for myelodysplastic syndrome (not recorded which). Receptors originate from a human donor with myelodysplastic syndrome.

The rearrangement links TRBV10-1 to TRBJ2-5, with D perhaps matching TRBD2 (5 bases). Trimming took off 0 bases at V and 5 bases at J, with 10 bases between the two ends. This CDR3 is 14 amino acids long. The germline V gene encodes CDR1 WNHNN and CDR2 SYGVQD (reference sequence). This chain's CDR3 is CASSESLARETQYF. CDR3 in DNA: TGCGCCAGCAGTGAGTCGTTAGCGAGGGAGACCCAGTACTTC.

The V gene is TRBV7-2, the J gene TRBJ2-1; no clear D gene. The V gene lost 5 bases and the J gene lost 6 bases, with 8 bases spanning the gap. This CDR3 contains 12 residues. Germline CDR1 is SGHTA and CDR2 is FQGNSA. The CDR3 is CASSHPRNEQFF. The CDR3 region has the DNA TGTGCCAGCAGCCACCCTCGCAATGAGCAGTTCTTC.

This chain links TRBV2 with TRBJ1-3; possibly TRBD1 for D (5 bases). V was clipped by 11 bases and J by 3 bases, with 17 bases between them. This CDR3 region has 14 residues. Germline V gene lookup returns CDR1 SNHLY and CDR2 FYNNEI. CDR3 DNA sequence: TGTGCCGGAAAAGGGACGTTCAGTGGAAACACCATATATTTT. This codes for CAGKGTFSGNTIYF.

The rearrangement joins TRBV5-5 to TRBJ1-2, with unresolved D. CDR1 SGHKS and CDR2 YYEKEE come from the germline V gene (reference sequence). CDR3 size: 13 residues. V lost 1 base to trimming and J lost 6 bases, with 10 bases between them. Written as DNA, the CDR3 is TGTGCCAGCAGCTTGTTTACCGGGGATGGCTACACCTTC. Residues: CASSLFTGDGYTF.

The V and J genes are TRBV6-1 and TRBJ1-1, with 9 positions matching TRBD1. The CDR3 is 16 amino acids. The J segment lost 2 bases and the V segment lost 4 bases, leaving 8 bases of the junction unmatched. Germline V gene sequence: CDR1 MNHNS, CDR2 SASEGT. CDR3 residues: CASSVYGQGFNTEAFF. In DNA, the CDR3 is TGTGCCAGCAGTGTTTACGGACAGGGGTTCAACACTGAAGCTTTCTTT.

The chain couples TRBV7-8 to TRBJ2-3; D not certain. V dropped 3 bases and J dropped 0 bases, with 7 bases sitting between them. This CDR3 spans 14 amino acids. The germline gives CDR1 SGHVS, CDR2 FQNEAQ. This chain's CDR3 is CASSLIGSTDTQYF. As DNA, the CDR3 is TGTGCCAGCAGCTTGATAGGGAGCACAGATACGCAGTATTTT.

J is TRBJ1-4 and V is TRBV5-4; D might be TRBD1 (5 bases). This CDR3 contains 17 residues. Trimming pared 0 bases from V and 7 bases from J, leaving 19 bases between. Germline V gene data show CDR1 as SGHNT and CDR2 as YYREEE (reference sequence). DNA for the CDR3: TGTGCCAGCAGCTTGGGATCATCGGGACGGAACATTGAAAAACTGTTTTTT. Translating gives CASSLGSSGRNIEKLFF.

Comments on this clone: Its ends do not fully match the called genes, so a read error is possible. The CDR3 DNA follows: TGTGCCAGCAGCTACAGTTCCTCCGAGCAGTACTTC. It translates to CASSYSSSEQYF. This chain links TRBV7-9 with TRBJ2-5; D unresolved. The closer fit of TRBJ2-7 to the DNA end suggests the J call may be wrong. Germline V CDR1 and CDR2: SEHNR, FQNEAQ (reference sequence). The CDR3 spans 12 residues.

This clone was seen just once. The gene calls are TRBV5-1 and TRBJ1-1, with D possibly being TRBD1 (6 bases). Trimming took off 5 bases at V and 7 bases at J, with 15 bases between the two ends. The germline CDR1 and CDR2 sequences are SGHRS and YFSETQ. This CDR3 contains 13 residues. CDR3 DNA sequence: TGCGCCAGCAGTTTCTGGGGGCTTGGTGAAGCTTTCTTT. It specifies CASSFWGLGEAFF. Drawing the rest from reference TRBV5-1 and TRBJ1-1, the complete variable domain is KAGVTQTPRYLIKTRGQQVTLSCSPISGHRSVSWYQQTPGQGLQFLFEYFSETQRNKGNFPGRFSGRQFSNSRSEMNVSTLELGDSALYLCASSFWGLGEAFFGQGTRLTVV.

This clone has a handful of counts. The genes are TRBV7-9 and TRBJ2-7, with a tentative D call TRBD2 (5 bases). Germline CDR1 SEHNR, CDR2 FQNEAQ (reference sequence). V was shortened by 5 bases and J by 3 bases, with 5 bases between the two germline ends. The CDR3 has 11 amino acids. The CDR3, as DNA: TGTGCCAGCAGCGACTACTACGAGCAGTACTTC. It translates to CASSDYYEQYF. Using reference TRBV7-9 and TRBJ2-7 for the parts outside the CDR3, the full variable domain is DTGVSQNPRHKITKRGQNVTFRCDPISEHNRLYWYRQTLGQGPEFLTYFQNEAQLEKSRLLSDRFSAERPKGSFSTLEIQRTEQGDSAMYLCASSDYYEQYFGPGTRLTVT.

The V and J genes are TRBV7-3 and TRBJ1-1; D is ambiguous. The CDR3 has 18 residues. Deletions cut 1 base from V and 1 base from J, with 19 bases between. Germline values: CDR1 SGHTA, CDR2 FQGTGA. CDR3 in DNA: TGTGCCAGCAGCTTAAGGTTCGCGACAATGCGCCCGAACACTGAAGCTTTCTTT. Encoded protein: CASSLRFATMRPNTEAFF.

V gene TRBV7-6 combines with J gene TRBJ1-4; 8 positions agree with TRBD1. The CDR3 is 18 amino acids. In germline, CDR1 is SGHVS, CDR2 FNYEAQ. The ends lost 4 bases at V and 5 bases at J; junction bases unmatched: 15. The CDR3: CASSSPSNDRGGNEKLFF. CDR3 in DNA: TGTGCCAGCAGCTCCCCATCTAACGACAGGGGTGGGAATGAAAAACTGTTTTTT.

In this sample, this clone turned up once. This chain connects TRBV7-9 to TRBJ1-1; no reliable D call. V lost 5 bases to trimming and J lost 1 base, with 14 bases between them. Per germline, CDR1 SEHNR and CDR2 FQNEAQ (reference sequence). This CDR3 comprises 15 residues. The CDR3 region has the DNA TGTGCCAGCAGCCTTATCATGGGCAAGAACACTGAAGCTTTCTTT. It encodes CASSLIMGKNTEAFF. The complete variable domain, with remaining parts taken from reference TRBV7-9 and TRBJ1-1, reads DTGVSQNPRHKITKRGQNVTFRCDPISEHNRLYWYRQTLGQGPEFLTYFQNEAQLEKSRLLSDRFSAERPKGSFSTLEIQRTEQGDSAMYLCASSLIMGKNTEAFFGQGTRLTVV.

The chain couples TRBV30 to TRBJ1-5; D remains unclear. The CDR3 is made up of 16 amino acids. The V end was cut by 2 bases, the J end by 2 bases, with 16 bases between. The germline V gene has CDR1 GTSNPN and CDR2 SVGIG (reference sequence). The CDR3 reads CAWSSGVIYGNQPQHF. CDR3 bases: TGTGCCTGGAGTTCCGGGGTCATATACGGCAATCAGCCCCAGCATTTT.

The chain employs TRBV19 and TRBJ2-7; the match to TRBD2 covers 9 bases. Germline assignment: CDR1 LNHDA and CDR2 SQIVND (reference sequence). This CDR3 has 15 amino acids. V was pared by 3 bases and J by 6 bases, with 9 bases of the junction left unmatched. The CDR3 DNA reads TGTGCCAGTAGTATGAGTAGCGGGAGCCTCTTCGAGCAGTACTTC. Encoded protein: CASSMSSGSLFEQYF.

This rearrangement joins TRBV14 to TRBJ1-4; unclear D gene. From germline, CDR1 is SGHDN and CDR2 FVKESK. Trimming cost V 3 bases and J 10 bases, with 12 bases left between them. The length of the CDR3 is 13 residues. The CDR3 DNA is TGTGCCAGCAGCCAGGGTTGGGGAGGAAAACTGTTTTTT. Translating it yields CASSQGWGGKLFF.

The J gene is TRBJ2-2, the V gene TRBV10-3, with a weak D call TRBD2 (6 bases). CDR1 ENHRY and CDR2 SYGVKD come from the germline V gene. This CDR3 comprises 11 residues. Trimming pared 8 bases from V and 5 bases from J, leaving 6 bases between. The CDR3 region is CAIRGTGELFF. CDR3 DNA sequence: TGTGCCATCCGGGGGACCGGGGAGCTGTTTTTT.

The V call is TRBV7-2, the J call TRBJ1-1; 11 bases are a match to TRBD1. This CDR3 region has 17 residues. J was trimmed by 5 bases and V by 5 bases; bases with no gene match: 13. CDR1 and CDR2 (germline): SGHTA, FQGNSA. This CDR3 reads CASSPIGQGASRTEAFF. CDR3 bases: TGTGCCAGCAGCCCGATCGGACAGGGGGCGTCGCGGACTGAAGCTTTCTTT. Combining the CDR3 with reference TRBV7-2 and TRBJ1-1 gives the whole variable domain GAGVSQSPSNKVTEKGKDVELRCDPISGHTALYWYRQSLGQGLEFLIYFQGNSAPDKSGLPSDRFSAERTGGSVSTLTIQRTQQEDSAVYLCASSPIGQGASRTEAFFGQGTRLTVV.

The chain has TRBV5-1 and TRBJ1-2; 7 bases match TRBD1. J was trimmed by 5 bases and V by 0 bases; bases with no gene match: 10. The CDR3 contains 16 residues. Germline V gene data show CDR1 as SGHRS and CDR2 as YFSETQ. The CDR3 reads CASSLGQGGFSYGYTF. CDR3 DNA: TGCGCCAGCAGCTTGGGACAGGGCGGTTTTTCATATGGCTACACCTTC.

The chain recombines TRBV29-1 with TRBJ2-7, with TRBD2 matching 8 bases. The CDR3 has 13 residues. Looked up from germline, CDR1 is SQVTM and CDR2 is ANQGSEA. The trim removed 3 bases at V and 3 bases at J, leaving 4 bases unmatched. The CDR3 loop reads CSVEAGGRYEQYF. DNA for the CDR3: TGCAGCGTTGAGGCGGGGGGCCGCTACGAGCAGTACTTC.

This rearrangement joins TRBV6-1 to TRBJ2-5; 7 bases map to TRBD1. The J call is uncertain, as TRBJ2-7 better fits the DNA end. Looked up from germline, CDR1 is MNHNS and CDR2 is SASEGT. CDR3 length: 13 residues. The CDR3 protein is CASTKTGPYEQYF. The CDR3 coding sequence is TGTGCCAGCACCAAGACAGGGCCCTACGAGCAGTACTTC.